The clone carrying this T cell receptor beta chain was counted many times. What it binds is not known. V gave up 2 bases and J gave up 4 bases; unmatched junction bases: 1. Germline values: CDR1 MRHNA, CDR2 SNTAGT. The CDR3 is made up of 14 amino acids. This specimen belongs to a study of T cell repertoires in cytomegalovirus infection. On the study more broadly: It can be stated that public TCR beta signatures indicated CMV infection as well as a matching HLA type.

TCRdb recomputed calls from the reads with MiXCR, one row per CDR3 protein. The sample contains about 220,000 distinct CDR3 sequences, less than 50% of which appear only once. General study results and limits: HLA-C-restricted CMV-specific TCR beta clonotypes were dominant in the ex vivo response.

The chain carries TRBV6-4 and TRBJ2-3; TRBD1 matches at 9 bases. The input for sequencing was CD8+ T cells from cultured PBMCs, taken from culture after CMV antigen stimulation. This TCR derives from a human donor in good health (CMV status not recorded). Some clones in this sample may be carry-over from other donors' samples. CDR3 loop: CASSDGTGSDTQYF. The DNA of the CDR3 is TGTGCCAGCAGTGACGGGACAGGGTCAGATACGCAGTATTTT.